The 30 T cell receptor beta chains in this list originate from one sample, sequenced in a study of T cells in Graves' hyperthyroidism and ophthalmopathy. Amplification of TCR beta CDR3 regions used RNA as the template. The HTBI primer set served for first-round RT-PCR of the TCR CDR3. TCRdb passed the multiplex PCR reads through MiXCR, listing each CDR3 protein once. The data show 300,000 to 450,000 distinct CDR3 sequences, with 11% to 15% seen just once and roughly 11% held by the top ten. Source material: blood. These receptor sequences come from a woman aged 55-75 years with Graves' hyperthyroidism.

This clonotype was observed many times. The rearrangement links TRBV9 to TRBJ2-1; 8 bases agree with TRBD1. V lost 0 bases to trimming and J lost 0 bases; unmatched junction nucleotides: 5. Germline CDR1 and CDR2: SGDLS and YYNGEE. CDR3 length: 17 residues. CDR3 sequence: CASSVEQGANSYNEQFF. The CDR3 coding sequence is TGTGCCAGCAGCGTAGAGCAGGGGGCAAACTCCTACAATGAGCAGTTCTTC.

There are a few counts of this clonotype. The chain links TRBV19 to TRBJ1-4, with D maybe TRBD1 (5 bases). The V and J ends lost 6 bases and 7 bases respectively, with 15 bases between them. The CDR3 contains 14 residues. The germline V gene has CDR1 LNHDA and CDR2 SQIVND (reference sequence). DNA of the CDR3: TGTGCCAGTAGATCGGGGCAGGGACGTGAAAAACTGTTTTTT. It codes for CASRSGQGREKLFF. Full variable domain (missing parts from reference TRBV19 and TRBJ1-4): DGGITQSPKYLFRKEGQNVTLSCEQNLNHDAMYWYRQDPGQGLRLIYYSQIVNDFQKGDIAEGYSVSREKKESFPLTVTSAQKNPTAFYLCASRSGQGREKLFFGSGTQLSVL.

This rearrangement joins TRBV9 to TRBJ1-2; no clear D. CDR1 is SGDLS and CDR2 is YYNGEE in the germline V gene. Trimming removed 0 bases at V and 5 bases at J, with 11 bases between. This CDR3 has 14 residues. DNA for the CDR3: TGTGCCAGCAGCGTAGGAAAGGCCCCTTATGGCTACACCTTC. It yields the protein CASSVGKAPYGYTF.

This clonotype was detected ten times or more. CDR3 sequence reads: CASSLTYLGDYGYTF. DNA for the CDR3: TGTGCCAGCAGTTTGACCTATCTCGGAGACTATGGCTACACCTTC. The rearrangement joins TRBV12-3 or TRBV12-4 to TRBJ1-2; D not certain. This CDR3 comprises 15 residues. Trimming took 3 bases from V and 3 from J, leaving 14 bases between them.

This clonotype has only one observation. Sequence at one end of the junction differs from germline and may be a read error. The gene calls are TRBV11-1 and TRBJ2-1; 11 nucleotides align to TRBD2. From germline, CDR1 is SGHAT and CDR2 FQDESV (reference sequence). There are 15 residues in the CDR3. The CDR3 loop reads CASSLLAGDGNEQFF. DNA for the CDR3: TGCGCCAGCAGCCTACTAGCGGGAGATGGCAATGAGCAGTTCTTC. Drawing the rest from reference TRBV11-1 and TRBJ2-1, the complete variable domain is EAEVAQSPRYKITEKSQAVAFWCDPISGHATLYWYRQILGQGPELLVQFQDESVVDDSQLPKDRFSAERLKGVDSTLKIQPAELGDSAMYLCASSLLAGDGNEQFFGPGTRLTVL.

This clonotype was counted many times. The chain joins TRBV20-1 to TRBJ2-3; TRBD2 agrees at 10 bases. The CDR3 totals 14 residues. Germline CDR1 is DFQATT and CDR2 is SNEGSKA (reference sequence). V lost 0 bases, J lost 11 bases, and 8 bases stayed unmatched. This CDR3 is CSARESGRAGEQYF. The CDR3 DNA reads as TGCAGTGCTAGAGAAAGCGGGAGGGCTGGCGAGCAGTATTTT.

This clonotype was recorded at least ten times. The J gene is TRBJ1-1, the V gene TRBV3-1; D ambiguous. Per germline, CDR1 LGHDT and CDR2 YNNKEL (reference sequence). The CDR3 spans 12 residues. V was trimmed by 2 bases and J by 1 base, leaving 2 bases between them. The chain's CDR3 is CASSQRNTEAFF. The DNA of the CDR3 is TGTGCCAGCAGCCAAAGGAACACTGAAGCTTTCTTT.

There are many counts of this clonotype. The V and J genes are TRBV10-3 and TRBJ1-1, with 8 bases lining up with TRBD1. Germline lookup yields CDR1 ENHRY and CDR2 SYGVKD. This CDR3 spans 15 amino acids. The ends lost 6 bases at V and 5 bases at J; junction bases unmatched: 11. CDR3 residues: CAIRLNLQGDTEAFF. CDR3 sequence (DNA): TGTGCCATCAGACTCAACCTACAGGGGGATACTGAAGCTTTCTTT.

This clonotype was detected only a few times. The V and J genes are TRBV3-1 and TRBJ2-7; no clear D. Germline V gene data show CDR1 as LGHDT and CDR2 as YNNKEL (reference sequence). Trimming took 2 bases from V and 6 from J, leaving 17 bases between them. The length of the CDR3 is 15 residues. The DNA for the CDR3 is TGTGCCAGCAGCCAAATTTTCGTGGCCGCGGCCGAGCAGTACTTC. It yields the protein CASSQIFVAAAEQYF.

This chain uses TRBV10-3 with TRBJ2-3; D is unresolved. This CDR3 contains 14 residues. Trimming removed 3 bases at V and 2 bases at J, with 9 bases between. The V gene's germline CDR1 is ENHRY and CDR2 SYGVKD. Here the CDR3 DNA reads TGTGCCATCAGTGACGAGAAGACCACAGATACGCAGTATTTT. Translated, it gives CAISDEKTTDTQYF.

This clonotype was counted only a few times. This rearrangement joins TRBV14 to TRBJ2-3, with TRBD1 as a possible D gene (6 bases). Between the trimmed V and J ends, which lost 5 bases and 9 bases, there was a span of 12 bases. Germline lookup yields CDR1 SGHDN and CDR2 FVKESK. The CDR3 covers 12 residues. CDR3 nucleotide sequence: TGTGCCAGCAGCTGGGACACGTTAACGCAGTATTTT. This gives the protein CASSWDTLTQYF.

This clonotype was picked up a small number of times. The genes are TRBV5-1 and TRBJ1-2, with D perhaps TRBD1 (5 bases). There are 17 residues in the CDR3. Germline V gene data show CDR1 as SGHRS and CDR2 as YFSETQ. The ends were cut back, 0 bases at V and 1 base at J, with 16 bases in the middle. CDR3 amino acids: CASSLGSGSTFNYGYTF. The CDR3 DNA sequence: TGCGCCAGCAGCTTGGGGTCAGGGTCTACTTTTAACTATGGCTACACCTTC. Based on the CDR3 plus reference TRBV5-1 and TRBJ1-2, the full variable domain is KAGVTQTPRYLIKTRGQQVTLSCSPISGHRSVSWYQQTPGQGLQFLFEYFSETQRNKGNFPGRFSGRQFSNSRSEMNVSTLELGDSALYLCASSLGSGSTFNYGYTFGSGTRLTVV.

Ten or more counts support this clonotype. V gene TRBV29-1 combines with J gene TRBJ2-4, with 7 bases aligning to TRBD1. The CDR3 sequence is 18 residues long. J lost 0 bases, V lost 2 bases, and 13 bases had no gene match. Per germline, CDR1 SQVTM and CDR2 ANQGSEA. This chain's CDR3 is CSVEMRQGPSLAKNIQYF. The CDR3 coding sequence is TGCAGCGTTGAAATGAGACAGGGTCCCTCTTTAGCCAAAAACATTCAGTACTTC.

The sample holds a few counts of this clonotype. The gene calls are TRBV29-1 and TRBJ2-7; D is perhaps TRBD1 or TRBD2 (5 bases each). The length of the CDR3 is 12 residues. Germline assignment: CDR1 SQVTM and CDR2 ANQGSEA. Trimming pared 7 bases from V and 3 bases from J, leaving 13 bases between. This CDR3 reads CSASGRSYEQYF. The DNA of the CDR3 is TGCAGCGCCTCGGGACGGAGCTACGAGCAGTACTTC.

This clonotype has at least ten counts. The chain uses TRBV11-3 and TRBJ2-5, with D unclear. Germline V gene sequence: CDR1 SGHNT, CDR2 YENEEA. Trimming stripped 1 base from V and 5 bases from J, with 5 bases between. This CDR3 contains 12 residues. The CDR3, as DNA: TGTGCCAGCAGCTTAGTGGGGGAGACCCAGTACTTC. Protein: CASSLVGETQYF. Filled out from reference TRBV11-3 and TRBJ2-5, the complete variable domain reads EAGVVQSPRYKIIEKKQPVAFWCNPISGHNTLYWYLQNLGQGPELLIRYENEEAVDDSQLPKDRFSAERLKGVDSTLKIQPAELGDSAVYLCASSLVGETQYFGPGTRLLVL.

This clonotype was recorded at least ten times. The chain has TRBV20-1 and TRBJ1-5, with TRBD1 as a possible D gene (5 bases). The CDR3 covers 12 residues. Germline CDR1 and CDR2: DFQATT and SNEGSKA (reference sequence). Trimming removed 4 bases from V and 4 bases from J, with 8 bases in between. The CDR3: CSAIQGNQPQHF. For the CDR3, the DNA is TGCAGTGCTATCCAGGGAAATCAGCCCCAGCATTTT.

This clonotype was detected many times. The chain has TRBV6-1 and TRBJ1-1; perhaps TRBD1 as D (5 bases). Germline V gene data show CDR1 as MNHNS and CDR2 as SASEGT. This CDR3 has 14 amino acids. V gave up 6 bases and J gave up 0 bases, with 11 bases separating them. The CDR3 DNA reads TGTGCCAGCAGGCCCGGGGCCTTGAACACTGAAGCTTTCTTT. Translation: CASRPGALNTEAFF.

The chain couples TRBV11-3 to TRBJ2-2; 9 bases are shared with TRBD1. The CDR3 sequence is 14 residues long. Unmatched junction bases numbered 5, after V lost 6 bases and J lost 6 bases. The germline CDR1 and CDR2 sequences are SGHNT and YENEEA. The CDR3 loop is CASSYDRGAGELFF. The CDR3 bases are TGTGCCAGCAGTTACGACAGGGGGGCCGGGGAGCTGTTTTTT.

The CDR3 DNA follows: TGCGCCAGCAGCAGAGGGACAGGAGCTAACTATGGCTACACCTTC. It yields the protein CASSRGTGANYGYTF. This chain joins TRBV5-1 and TRBJ1-2, with 8 bases aligning to TRBD1. The CDR3 extends over 15 amino acids. Germline CDR1 and CDR2: SGHRS and YFSETQ. The V segment lost 4 bases and the J segment 0 bases; nucleotides outside the gene matches: 5.

This clonotype was counted only a few times. V usage is TRBV29-1 and J usage is TRBJ1-2; D is possibly TRBD1 (5 bases). The germline CDR1 and CDR2 sequences are SQVTM and ANQGSEA. The V end lost 7 bases, the J end lost 4 bases, and 25 bases lay between the germline ends. CDR3 length equals 16 residues. Written as DNA, the CDR3 is TGCAGCGCGAGGGGCCCCCAAGGTACCCCCCCCTATGGCTACACCTTC. Encoded protein: CSARGPQGTPPYGYTF. Filled out from reference TRBV29-1 and TRBJ1-2, the complete variable domain reads SAVISQKPSRDICQRGTSLTIQCQVDSQVTMMFWYRQQPGQSLTLIATANQGSEATYESGFVIDKFPISRPNLTFSTLTVSNMSPEDSSIYLCSARGPQGTPPYGYTFGSGTRLTVV.

This clonotype was seen repeatedly, ten times or more. CDR3 loop: CASSEATRGLFGKNIQYF. The CDR3 DNA follows: TGTGCCAGCAGTGAAGCGACCAGGGGTCTATTCGGCAAAAACATTCAGTACTTC. The V gene is TRBV6-1, the J gene TRBJ2-4, with D tentatively TRBD1 (6 bases). In germline, CDR1 is MNHNS, CDR2 SASEGT. V dropped 0 bases and J dropped 3 bases, with 18 bases sitting between them. The CDR3 consists of 18 residues.

In its sample, this clonotype was seen many times. The rearrangement links TRBV20-1 to TRBJ2-5, with 12 bases identical to TRBD2. The J segment lost 4 bases and the V segment lost 5 bases, leaving 2 bases of the junction unmatched. Germline CDR1 reads DFQATT; CDR2 reads SNEGSKA (reference sequence). The CDR3 extends over 13 amino acids. CDR3 bases: TGCAGTGCTGTACTAGCGGGAGGAGAGACCCAGTACTTC. Translated: CSAVLAGGETQYF.

Only a few counts were recorded for this clonotype. The chain is built from TRBV6-5 and TRBJ2-7; D gene ambiguous. The CDR3 runs 14 residues. The V and J ends lost 3 bases and 5 bases respectively, with 14 bases between them. CDR1 and CDR2 from the germline V gene are MNHEY and SVGAGI. The CDR3 coding sequence is TGTGCCAGCAGTTATGGCGGACCGGACCACGAGCAGTACTTC. This gives the protein CASSYGGPDHEQYF.

At least ten counts were recorded for this clonotype. The V call is TRBV7-9, the J call TRBJ2-5; D ambiguous. This CDR3 comprises 13 residues. Trimming shortened V by 8 bases and J by 5 bases, and 15 bases separated the two germline ends. Germline CDR1 and CDR2: SEHNR and FQNEAQ (reference sequence). CDR3 DNA: TGTGCCAGCTCGGGTTCAGGTCAGGAGACCCAGTACTTC. Translated: CASSGSGQETQYF.

This clonotype was seen ten or more times. The chain carries TRBV28 and TRBJ1-4, with 9 bases that match TRBD1. The CDR3 runs to 16 residues. Germline CDR1 and CDR2: MDHEN and SYDVKM. V trimming: 5 bases; J trimming: 8 bases; junction bases outside the gene matches: 12. The DNA of the CDR3 is TGTGCCAGCAGTATCCCGGGACAGGGTACCAGCGAAAAACTGTTTTTT. Translating it yields CASSIPGQGTSEKLFF.

This clonotype was seen repeatedly, ten times or more. The rearrangement uses TRBV2 and TRBJ2-5; no definite D call. V gave up 7 bases and J gave up 2 bases, with 8 bases separating them. Germline CDR1 and CDR2: SNHLY and FYNNEI. This CDR3 comprises 12 residues. Here the CDR3 reads CASKTRQETQYF. In DNA, the CDR3 is TGTGCCAGCAAAACACGGCAAGAGACCCAGTACTTC. The full variable domain, with the rest looked up from reference TRBV2 and TRBJ2-5, is EPEVTQTPSHQVTQMGQEVILRCVPISNHLYFYWYRQILGQKVEFLVSFYNNEISEKSEIFDDQFSVERPDGSNFTLKIRSTKLEDSAMYFCASKTRQETQYFGPGTRLLVL.

The V call is TRBV19, the J call TRBJ2-5; 10 bases match TRBD2. Unmatched junction bases numbered 11, after V lost 9 bases and J lost 1 base. This CDR3 is 16 amino acids long. In germline, CDR1 is LNHDA, CDR2 SQIVND (reference sequence). CDR3 sequence (DNA): TGTGCCAGCCAAGCGGGAGGGCCGTTGCCCCAAGAGACCCAGTACTTC. As protein: CASQAGGPLPQETQYF.

This chain links TRBV25-1 with TRBJ2-5; TRBD2 matches at 8 bases. The J segment lost 2 bases and the V segment lost 1 base, leaving 9 bases of the junction unmatched. The CDR3 length is 17 residues. Germline CDR1 and CDR2: MGHDK and SYGVNS. Written as DNA, the CDR3 is TGTGCCAGCAGTGAATTGCAAGGTCGGGGGGGACAAGAGACCCAGTACTTC. Translation gives CASSELQGRGGQETQYF.

This clonotype was seen at least ten times. The chain has TRBV29-1 and TRBJ1-5, with D possibly TRBD1 on 6 matching bases. Trimming cost V 6 bases and J 7 bases, with 16 bases left between them. Germline V CDR1 and CDR2: SQVTM, ANQGSEA. The CDR3 covers 13 residues. The chain's CDR3 is CSVLKGVGQPQHF. CDR3 in DNA: TGCAGCGTCTTAAAGGGGGTCGGACAGCCCCAGCATTTT.

This clonotype came up many times. The rearrangement joins TRBV18 to TRBJ2-7, with 7 nucleotides matching TRBD2. The V gene end was trimmed by 2 bases and the J gene end by 3 bases; junction bases not matched to a gene: 7. The CDR3 is 15 residues long. The germline gives CDR1 KGHSH, CDR2 LQKENI. CDR3 region: CASSPSAGEVYEQYF. The CDR3 DNA sequence: TGTGCCAGCTCACCATCTGCGGGAGAGGTCTACGAGCAGTACTTC.